This TCR beta chain stems from a study of preoperative IRX-2 immunotherapy in early breast cancer. As to treatment: preoperative locoregional IRX-2 cytokine immunotherapy. Patients received preoperative, locoregional IRX-2 cytokine immunotherapy in a phase Ib study. Produced via immunoSEQ multiplex PCR; TCRdb's table is partial and in-frame only. The sample holds about 43,000 clones, approximately 95% seen once. Germline loops: CDR1 MNHEY, CDR2 SVGAGI. Trimming cost V 3 bases and J 2 bases, with 11 bases left between them. The CDR3 length is 14 residues. The TCR sequence derives from a human donor with breast cancer. The material was tumor tissue, obtained after IRX-2 immunotherapy. The rearrangement uses TRBV6-5 and TRBJ2-7; possible D gene TRBD1, 6 bases. The CDR3 DNA sequence: TGTGCCAGCAGTTATCAGGGGTCCACCTACGAGCAGTACTTC. Translated: CASSYQGSTYEQYF.